The present TCR beta chain was sequenced within a study of blood T cell repertoires in COVID-19 (dated by TCRdb to 2019 to 2021). Concerning the study at large: Samples from collaborators originated in the United States, Italy and Spain and spanned both the acute and convalescent phases of COVID-19. The prospective study material was composed of cDNA or gDNA derived from T cells, B-cell-depleted T cells, or PBMCs. The dataset comprised deeply sampled blood TCRbeta repertoires from subjects exposed to, actively infected with, or recovered from COVID-19. A freely available public database, intended as a resource for researchers studying the immune response to SARS-CoV-2, is where the repertoires were released. Samples came from the ongoing ImmuneRACE study (first 160 participants) plus 1,254 subjects from 6 global collaborators. Nearly every sample came with metadata listing a de-identified subject ID, COVID-19 status, age in years and sex. Where HLA class I and class II types were available, the types were taken from metadata supplied by the sample provider, not from assay-based typing.

Findings and caveats that apply to the study as a whole: The amount of clinical and demographic metadata varied by source and participant and was provided uncurated.

Whole blood was collected in K2EDTA tubes by collaborating institutions according to the institutions' own protocols. Collaborator samples were shipped for TCRbeta analysis as frozen whole blood, isolated PBMCs, or DNA extracted from either sample type. TCRbeta CDR3 regions were amplified from genomic DNA using the immunoSEQ Assay, a bias-controlled multiplex PCR. Regarding the original processing steps: The number of nucleated cells in each sample was estimated from the amplification of reference gene primers within the assay. Sequence reads were collapsed and filtered to measure the absolute abundance of every unique TCRbeta CDR3 rearrangement. For each sample, productive Simpson clonality was calculated as the square root of Simpson's diversity index over productive rearrangements. TCRdb mirrors the immuneACCESS table, restricted to in-frame sequences. Some clones are absent from its copies; in checked studies, under half trace to an unresolved V gene, and the reason for the others is unknown. V and J calls and clone size are those listed in that table; D and trimming were worked out from the DNA. The sample has about 250,000 clones on record, 84% of them singletons. Jointly, the top ten make up approximately 4.8% of the sample.

With respect to this clone: Its binding antigen is unknown. It has no much larger one-base neighbor in the sample; base qualities were not kept.

The V end gives up 1 base and the J end 1 base, leaving 2 bases in the junction not matched to a gene. CDR1 and CDR2 were assigned from the germline V gene as SGHDN and FVKESK. The CDR3 spans 15 residues, from the cysteine through the phenylalanine. The only DNA kept is the CDR3, 45 bases in frame from the first base. In this chain, TRBV14 is recombined with TRBJ2-5; TRBD2 aligns with 8 central bases. The TCR originated in a man aged 50 to 60 with active or convalescent COVID-19. What was sequenced was peripheral blood. The DNA reads as follows: TGTGCCAGCAGCCAAGGGCGGGGGGTCCAAGAGACCCAGTACTTC. This codes for CASSQGRGVQETQYF.